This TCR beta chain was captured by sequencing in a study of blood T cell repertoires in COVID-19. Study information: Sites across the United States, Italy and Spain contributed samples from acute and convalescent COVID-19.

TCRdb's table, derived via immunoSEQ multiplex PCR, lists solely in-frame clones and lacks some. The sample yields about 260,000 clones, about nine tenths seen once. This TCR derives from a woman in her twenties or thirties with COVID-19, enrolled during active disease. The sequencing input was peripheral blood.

The CDR3 loop reads CASSVTGGDTGELFF. Written as DNA, the CDR3 is TGTGCCAGCAGTGTTACGGGAGGGGATACCGGGGAGCTGTTTTTT. This chain joins TRBV2 and TRBJ2-2, with TRBD2 matching over 8 bases. CDR1 and CDR2 (germline): SNHLY, FYNNEI. J lost 5 bases, V lost 4 bases, and 6 bases had no gene match. The CDR3 runs to 15 residues.